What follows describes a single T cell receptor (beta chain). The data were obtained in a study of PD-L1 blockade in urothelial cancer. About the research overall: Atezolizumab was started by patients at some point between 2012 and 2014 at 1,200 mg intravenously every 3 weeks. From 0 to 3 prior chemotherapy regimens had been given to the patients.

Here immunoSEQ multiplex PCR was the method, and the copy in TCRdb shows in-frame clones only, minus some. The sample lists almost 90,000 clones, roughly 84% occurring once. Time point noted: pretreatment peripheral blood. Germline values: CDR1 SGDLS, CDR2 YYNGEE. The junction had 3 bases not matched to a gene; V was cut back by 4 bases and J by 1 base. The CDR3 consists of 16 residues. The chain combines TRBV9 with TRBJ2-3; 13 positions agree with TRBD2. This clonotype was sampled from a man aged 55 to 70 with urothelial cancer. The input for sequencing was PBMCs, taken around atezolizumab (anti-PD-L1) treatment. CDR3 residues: CASSIGLAGGTDTQYF. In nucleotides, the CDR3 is TGTGCCAGCAGCATAGGACTAGCGGGAGGCACAGATACGCAGTATTTT.